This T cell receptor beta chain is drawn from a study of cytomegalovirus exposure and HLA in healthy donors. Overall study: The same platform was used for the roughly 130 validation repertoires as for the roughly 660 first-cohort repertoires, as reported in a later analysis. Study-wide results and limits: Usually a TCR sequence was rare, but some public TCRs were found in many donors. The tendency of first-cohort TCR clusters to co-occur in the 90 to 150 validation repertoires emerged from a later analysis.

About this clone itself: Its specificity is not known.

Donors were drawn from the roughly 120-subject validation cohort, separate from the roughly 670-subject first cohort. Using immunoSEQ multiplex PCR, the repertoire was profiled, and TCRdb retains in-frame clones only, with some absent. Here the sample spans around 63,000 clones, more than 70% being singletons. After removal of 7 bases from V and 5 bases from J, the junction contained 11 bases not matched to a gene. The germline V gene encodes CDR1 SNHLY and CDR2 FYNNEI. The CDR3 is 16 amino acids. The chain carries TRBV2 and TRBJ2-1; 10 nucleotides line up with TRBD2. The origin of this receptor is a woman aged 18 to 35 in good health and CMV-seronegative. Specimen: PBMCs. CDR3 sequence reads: CASIGLSSGGDNEQFF. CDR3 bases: TGTGCCAGCATTGGTCTTTCTAGCGGGGGAGACAATGAGCAGTTCTTC.